Each of the 28 T cell receptor beta chains below was sequenced from the same sample in a study of T cells in Graves' hyperthyroidism and ophthalmopathy. TCR beta CDR3 region amplification was performed from RNA transcripts. First-round RT-PCR of the TCR CDR3 relied on the HTBI primer set. TCRdb reprocessed the multiplex PCR reads via MiXCR and lists one record per CDR3 protein. The sample shows almost 500,000 distinct CDR3 sequences, approximately 23% of them seen only once. Sequencing input: blood. These receptors all come from a woman in her 70s with Graves' ophthalmopathy.

This clonotype has a handful of counts. The V and J genes are TRBV12-3 or TRBV12-4 and TRBJ1-1; D not certain. V lost 1 base and J 0 bases, leaving 18 bases between the germline ends. The CDR3 consists of 18 residues. This CDR3 is CASSLVLFVDPMNTEAFF. CDR3 in DNA: TGTGCCAGCAGTTTAGTATTGTTTGTGGATCCGATGAACACTGAAGCTTTCTTT.

Ten or more counts support this clonotype. This sequence joins TRBV11-2 and TRBJ2-7; D may be TRBD2 (7 bases). CDR3 length: 16 residues. Trimming took 5 bases from V and 3 from J, leaving 20 bases between them. Germline V gene lookup returns CDR1 SGHAT and CDR2 FQNNGV. The CDR3 DNA reads TGTGCCAGCAGCCCCCGGGGGGCTAGCGGAAGCTACGAGCAGTACTTC. It encodes CASSPRGASGSYEQYF. Variable domain in full (rest from reference TRBV11-2 and TRBJ2-7): EAGVAQSPRYKIIEKRQSVAFWCNPISGHATLYWYQQILGQGPKLLIQFQNNGVVDDSQLPKDRFSAERLKGVDSTLKIQPAKLEDSAVYLCASSPRGASGSYEQYFGPGTRLTVT.

This clonotype was observed a few times. This chain joins TRBV27 and TRBJ2-1; TRBD1 or TRBD2 may be the D gene (5 bases each). This CDR3 comprises 15 residues. Trimming removed 4 bases at V and 7 bases at J, with 17 bases between. The germline V gene has CDR1 MNHEY and CDR2 SMNVEV (reference sequence). The CDR3 here is CASSSGTPPVNEQFF. The DNA for the CDR3 is TGTGCCAGCAGTTCAGGGACCCCTCCAGTAAATGAGCAGTTCTTC.

This clonotype has only a few counts. This chain uses TRBV3-1 with TRBJ2-1, with 8 bases lining up with TRBD2. Germline V gene data show CDR1 as LGHDT and CDR2 as YNNKEL (reference sequence). The CDR3 is 16 amino acids. The V segment lost 4 bases and the J segment 9 bases; nucleotides outside the gene matches: 14. The CDR3 DNA reads as TGTGCCAGCAGCCTCCCCCCGGCGGGAGGTCTGGGTGAGCAGTTCTTC. It yields the protein CASSLPPAGGLGEQFF.

The gene calls are TRBV7-8 and TRBJ1-1; the D is unclear. The CDR3 consists of 17 residues. The germline V and J ends were trimmed by 0 bases and 1 base, with 15 bases remaining between them. CDR1 is SGHVS, CDR2 FQNEAQ, per germline. The CDR3 DNA reads TGTGCCAGCAGCTTAGCGCTGAGTAGGACGGCGAACACTGAAGCTTTCTTT. This encodes CASSLALSRTANTEAFF.

The gene calls are TRBV10-3 and TRBJ1-6; D is unclear. The CDR3 length is 16 residues. V was cut by 0 bases and J by 0 bases, with 6 bases left in between. Germline V gene sequence: CDR1 ENHRY, CDR2 SYGVKD. The DNA for the CDR3 is TGTGCCATCAGTGAGTCAAGGAGCTCCTATAATTCACCCCTCCACTTT. Encoded protein: CAISESRSSYNSPLHF.

This clonotype showed up just a few times. The chain recombines TRBV10-3 with TRBJ2-3; the D gene is possibly TRBD1 (6 bases). With 4 bases removed from V and 5 bases from J, the gap between germline ends came to 16 bases. Per germline, CDR1 ENHRY and CDR2 SYGVKD. The CDR3 consists of 15 residues. Here the CDR3 reads CAISVSQGIGDTQYF. CDR3 DNA sequence: TGTGCCATCAGTGTTTCACAGGGTATTGGAGATACGCAGTATTTT.

In its sample, this clonotype was seen many times. J is TRBJ2-1 and V is TRBV5-1; TRBD2 is a possible D gene (6 bases). This CDR3 region has 12 residues. Trimming shortened V by 7 bases and J by 10 bases, and 15 bases separated the two germline ends. Germline V gene lookup returns CDR1 SGHRS and CDR2 YFSETQ. The CDR3 here is CASGGDQAEQFF. In DNA form, the CDR3 reads TGCGCCAGCGGCGGGGATCAGGCCGAGCAGTTCTTC.

About this clonotype itself: One end of the junction does not line up with germline, which may come from a read error. The genes are TRBV18 and TRBJ2-7; 11 positions match TRBD2. This CDR3 contains 15 residues. The germline V gene has CDR1 KGHSH and CDR2 LQKENI. The CDR3 DNA reads TGTGCCAGCTCACCGCCGCTAGCGGGGGGTTACGAACAGTACTTC. Its protein is CASSPPLAGGYEQYF.

This clonotype occurred a few times. The CDR3 nucleotides are TGTGCCAGCAGCGTGAGTTTGCGGGAGGCAGATACGCAGTATTTT. Translated, it gives CASSVSLREADTQYF. The V call is TRBV9, the J call TRBJ2-3, with 8 bases identical to TRBD2. Germline CDR1 and CDR2: SGDLS and YYNGEE. The ends lost 2 bases at V and 4 bases at J; junction bases unmatched: 6. The CDR3 loop spans 15 amino acids. The full variable domain, rest sourced from reference TRBV9 and TRBJ2-3, is DSGVTQTPKHLITATGQRVTLRCSPRSGDLSVYWYQQSLDQGLQFLIQYYNGEERAKGNILERFSAQQFPDLHSELNLSSLELGDSALYFCASSVSLREADTQYFGPGTRLTVL.

This clonotype has ten or more counts. This rearrangement joins TRBV27 to TRBJ1-1; D unclear. V lost 5 bases, J lost 1 base, and 8 bases lay in between. Germline CDR1 is MNHEY and CDR2 is SMNVEV (reference sequence). The CDR3 length is 13 residues. The CDR3: CASSEWRNTEAFF. The CDR3, as DNA: TGTGCCAGCAGTGAATGGCGGAACACTGAAGCTTTCTTT.

This sequence joins TRBV5-1 and TRBJ2-2; 11 bases match TRBD2. The J segment lost 2 bases and the V segment lost 4 bases, leaving 4 bases of the junction unmatched. This CDR3 spans 16 amino acids. Per germline, CDR1 SGHRS and CDR2 YFSETQ. Here the CDR3 DNA reads TGCGCCAGCAGCGCAACTAGCGGGAGAAACACCGGGGAGCTGTTTTTT. It yields the protein CASSATSGRNTGELFF. Complete variable domain (other parts from reference TRBV5-1 and TRBJ2-2): KAGVTQTPRYLIKTRGQQVTLSCSPISGHRSVSWYQQTPGQGLQFLFEYFSETQRNKGNFPGRFSGRQFSNSRSEMNVSTLELGDSALYLCASSATSGRNTGELFFGEGSRLTVL.

This rearrangement joins TRBV7-9 to TRBJ1-1, with D perhaps TRBD1 (5 bases). The V end was cut by 1 base, the J end by 4 bases, with 16 bases between. Looked up from germline, CDR1 is SEHNR and CDR2 is FQNEAQ (reference sequence). This CDR3 region has 16 residues. CDR3 sequence: CASSLDGVRGSTEAFF. DNA of the CDR3: TGTGCCAGCAGCTTAGATGGAGTCCGGGGGAGCACTGAAGCTTTCTTT.

V gene TRBV4-1 combines with J gene TRBJ2-1, with a tentative D call TRBD2 (5 bases). Germline V CDR1 and CDR2: MGHRA, YSYEKL. This CDR3 region has 16 residues. Trimming stripped 1 base from V and 2 bases from J, with 12 bases between. The CDR3 region is CASSQVLAVTYNEQFF. Here the CDR3 DNA reads TGCGCCAGCAGCCAAGTTCTAGCCGTCACCTACAATGAGCAGTTCTTC.

Ten or more counts support this clonotype. This chain connects TRBV2 to TRBJ2-3, with 9 bases lining up with TRBD2. The CDR3 covers 19 residues. CDR1 SNHLY and CDR2 FYNNEI come from the germline V gene. V shed 2 bases and J 2 bases; nucleotides not matched to a gene: 14. CDR3 amino acids: CASSELRRASGASTDTQYF. CDR3 in DNA: TGTGCCAGCAGTGAATTACGGCGGGCTAGCGGGGCTTCCACAGATACGCAGTATTTT.

The rearrangement uses TRBV19 and TRBJ1-1; no definite D call. The length of the CDR3 is 13 residues. Per the germline V gene, CDR1 is LNHDA and CDR2 is SQIVND (reference sequence). Trimming removed 5 bases from V and 1 base from J, with 8 bases in between. The CDR3 protein is CASSVQKNTEAFF. CDR3 sequence (DNA): TGTGCCAGTAGTGTACAGAAGAACACTGAAGCTTTCTTT.

This clonotype has at least ten counts. The chain uses TRBV28 and TRBJ1-1; tentatively, D is TRBD1 (5 bases). Trimming shortened V by 2 bases and J by 5 bases, and 12 bases separated the two germline ends. The CDR3 extends over 14 amino acids. Germline lookup yields CDR1 MDHEN and CDR2 SYDVKM. The CDR3 DNA sequence: TGTGCCAGCAGTTTAGGGACGGGGAGGACTGAAGCTTTCTTT. It encodes CASSLGTGRTEAFF.

This clonotype has at least ten counts. The rearrangement links TRBV28 to TRBJ2-3; 9 bases agree with TRBD2. With V trimmed by 6 bases and J by 0 bases, 4 bases remained unmatched. CDR3 length equals 15 residues. The germline gives CDR1 MDHEN, CDR2 SYDVKM. CDR3: CASRIAGVSTDTQYF. DNA for the CDR3: TGTGCCAGCAGAATAGCGGGGGTGAGCACAGATACGCAGTATTTT.

The chain joins TRBV6-2 or TRBV6-3 to TRBJ2-5; 8 nucleotides agree with TRBD2. Trimming at V came to 6 bases and at J to 8 bases, leaving 11 bases not matched to a gene. CDR3 length equals 14 residues. Germline V lookup: CDR1 MNHEY, CDR2 SVGEGT. Here the CDR3 DNA reads TGTGCCAGCAGCCGAACTAGCGGCCCGGGAACCCAGTACTTC. Encoded protein: CASSRTSGPGTQYF.

This clonotype was recorded at least ten times. The V and J genes are TRBV28 and TRBJ2-7; the D gene is possibly TRBD1 (5 bases). This CDR3 spans 14 amino acids. The ends were cut back, 3 bases at V and 1 base at J, with 10 bases in the middle. The germline V gene encodes CDR1 MDHEN and CDR2 SYDVKM. CDR3 amino acids: CASSFPAGSYEQYF. The CDR3 nucleotides are TGTGCCAGCAGTTTTCCCGCAGGGTCCTACGAGCAGTACTTC.

The V and J genes are TRBV2 and TRBJ2-1; D might be TRBD2 (6 bases). The germline V and J ends were trimmed by 6 bases and 8 bases, with 23 bases remaining between them. Germline V CDR1 and CDR2: SNHLY, FYNNEI. The CDR3 length is 16 residues. The CDR3: CASRASGTPRLDEQFF. The CDR3 DNA reads as TGTGCCAGCAGAGCCTCCGGGACTCCCAGACTCGATGAGCAGTTCTTC. The full variable domain, with the rest looked up from reference TRBV2 and TRBJ2-1, is EPEVTQTPSHQVTQMGQEVILRCVPISNHLYFYWYRQILGQKVEFLVSFYNNEISEKSEIFDDQFSVERPDGSNFTLKIRSTKLEDSAMYFCASRASGTPRLDEQFFGPGTRLTVL.

V and J are TRBV19 and TRBJ1-1, with D possibly being TRBD1 (5 bases). There are 12 residues in the CDR3. The V end was cut by 3 bases, the J end by 11 bases, with 13 bases between. From germline, CDR1 is LNHDA and CDR2 SQIVND (reference sequence). The CDR3 nucleotides read TGTGCCAGTAGTATCCCGAGGGGTCGGGCTTTCTTT. This translates into CASSIPRGRAFF.

There are many counts of this clonotype. The V gene is TRBV7-3, the J gene TRBJ1-1, with D tentatively TRBD1 (5 bases). V was shortened by 1 base and J by 0 bases, with 9 bases between the two germline ends. This CDR3 comprises 15 residues. In germline, CDR1 is SGHTA, CDR2 FQGTGA. The CDR3 reads CASSLRGTMNTEAFF. The DNA for the CDR3 is TGTGCCAGCAGCTTAAGGGGGACCATGAACACTGAAGCTTTCTTT.

With respect to this clonotype: The junction departs from germline at one end; a sequencing error may be responsible. This rearrangement joins TRBV6-2 or TRBV6-3 to TRBJ2-1; perhaps TRBD2 as D (6 bases). The CDR3 contains 14 residues. CDR1 and CDR2 (germline): MNHEY, SVGEGT. The CDR3 loop reads CASSDSSVYNEQFF. For the CDR3, the DNA is TGTGCCAGCAGTGACTCTAGCGTCTACAATGAGCAGTTCTTC.

This clonotype appeared many times. The chain joins TRBV28 to TRBJ2-7, with 7 bases lining up with TRBD1. Germline lookup yields CDR1 MDHEN and CDR2 SYDVKM. The trim removed 6 bases at V and 4 bases at J, leaving 12 bases unmatched. This CDR3 spans 15 amino acids. The CDR3 region is CASRPWGQGVYEQYF. Written as DNA, the CDR3 is TGTGCCAGCAGACCCTGGGGGCAGGGGGTTTACGAGCAGTACTTC.

The chain couples TRBV19 to TRBJ2-2; D possibly corresponds to TRBD1 (6 bases). Between the trimmed V and J ends, which lost 3 bases and 3 bases, there was a span of 14 bases. Germline values: CDR1 LNHDA, CDR2 SQIVND (reference sequence). The CDR3 is 16 amino acids. Written as DNA, the CDR3 is TGTGCCAGTAGTATTTGGCAGGGGATGGACACCGGGGAGCTGTTTTTT. This encodes CASSIWQGMDTGELFF.

The J gene is TRBJ2-3, the V gene TRBV19, with TRBD2 matching over 7 bases. The CDR3 is 14 amino acids. V trimming: 3 bases; J trimming: 5 bases; junction bases outside the gene matches: 5. The germline gives CDR1 LNHDA, CDR2 SQIVND (reference sequence). The CDR3 DNA is TGTGCCAGTAGTATCCTAGCGGAAAGAGATACGCAGTATTTT. Its protein is CASSILAERDTQYF.

This chain connects TRBV7-9 to TRBJ1-4; D call uncertain. Trimming took off 1 base at V and 8 bases at J, with 14 bases between the two ends. The CDR3 loop spans 15 amino acids. Germline V CDR1 and CDR2: SEHNR, FQNEAQ (reference sequence). The CDR3 nucleotides are TGTGCCAGCAGCTTAGTAGTGGGTGGCTTCGAAAAACTGTTTTTT. Translating it yields CASSLVVGGFEKLFF.